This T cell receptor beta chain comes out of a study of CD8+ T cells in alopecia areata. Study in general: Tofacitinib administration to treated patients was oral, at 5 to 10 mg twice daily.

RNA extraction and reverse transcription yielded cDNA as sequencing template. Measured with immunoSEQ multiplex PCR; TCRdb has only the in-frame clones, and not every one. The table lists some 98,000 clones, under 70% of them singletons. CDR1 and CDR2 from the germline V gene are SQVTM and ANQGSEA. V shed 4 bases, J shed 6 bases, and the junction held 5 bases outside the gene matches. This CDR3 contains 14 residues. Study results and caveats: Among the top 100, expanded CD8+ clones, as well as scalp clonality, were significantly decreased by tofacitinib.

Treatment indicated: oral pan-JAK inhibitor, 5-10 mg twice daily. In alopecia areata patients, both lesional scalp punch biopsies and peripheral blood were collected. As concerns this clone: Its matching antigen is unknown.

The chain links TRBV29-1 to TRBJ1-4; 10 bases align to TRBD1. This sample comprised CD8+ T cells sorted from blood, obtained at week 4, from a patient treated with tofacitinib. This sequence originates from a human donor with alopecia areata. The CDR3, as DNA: TGCAGCGTTGGAAACGGGACAGGGGATGAAAAACTGTTTTTT. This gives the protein CSVGNGTGDEKLFF.